Listed here are 15 T cell receptor beta chains from one sample, sequenced in a study of blood T cell repertoires in COVID-19. The method was immunoSEQ multiplex PCR; TCRdb's version includes in-frame clones alone and lacks a portion of them. The sample yields around 230,000 clones, 83% seen once. Sequencing input: peripheral blood. The receptor source for this set is a woman aged 40-49 years with active or convalescent COVID-19.

The V gene is TRBV19, the J gene TRBJ2-2, with D maybe TRBD1 (6 bases). Germline loops: CDR1 LNHDA, CDR2 SQIVND (reference sequence). V was cut by 8 bases and J by 0 bases, with 13 bases left in between. The CDR3 has 15 residues. The DNA of the CDR3 is TGTGCCAGTCTTAGGGGGTTTGCGAACACCGGGGAGCTGTTTTTT. It encodes CASLRGFANTGELFF.

CDR3 residues: CASSLRTANEKLFF. The CDR3 DNA is TGTGCCAGCAGCCTTCGGACAGCTAATGAAAAACTGTTTTTT. The J gene is TRBJ1-4, the V gene TRBV11-2; D is perhaps TRBD1 (6 bases). This CDR3 is built from 14 residues. CDR1 is SGHAT, CDR2 FQNNGV, per germline. The V gene lost 5 bases and the J gene lost 3 bases, with 10 bases spanning the gap.

J is TRBJ1-2 and V is TRBV5-6, with no clear D. Germline V gene lookup returns CDR1 SGHDT and CDR2 YYEEEE. Trimming left V 1 base short and J 6 bases short, with 4 bases between. This CDR3 is built from 11 residues. As DNA, the CDR3 is TGTGCCAGCAGCTTGCTTCATGGCTACACCTTC. Protein: CASSLLHGYTF.

The V and J genes are TRBV6-5 and TRBJ1-5; 10 nucleotides align to TRBD1. Germline trimming cut 6 bases from V and 9 bases from J; bases unmatched to any gene: 11. Germline CDR1 is MNHEY and CDR2 is SVGAGI. The CDR3 covers 15 residues. This CDR3 is CASRPGTGVGWPQHF. CDR3 in DNA: TGTGCCAGCAGGCCCGGGACAGGGGTCGGATGGCCCCAGCATTTT.

J is TRBJ2-5 and V is TRBV3-1 (or the pseudogene TRBV3-2); 12 bases are a match to TRBD2. After removal of 1 base from V and 6 bases from J, the junction contained 6 bases not matched to a gene. Germline V lookup: CDR1 LGHDT, CDR2 YNNKEL (reference sequence). This CDR3 contains 16 residues. The CDR3 spells CASSQVASGGAKTQYF. The CDR3 DNA follows: TGTGCCAGCAGCCAAGTGGCTAGCGGGGGGGCAAAGACCCAGTACTTC.

DNA for the CDR3: TGTGCCAGCAGTTCCAGGACAGTTTTTGGAAATTCACCCCTCCACTTT. Translated: CASSSRTVFGNSPLHF. The V call is TRBV28, the J call TRBJ1-6, with D perhaps TRBD1 (6 bases). The CDR3 has 16 amino acids. Between the trimmed V and J ends, which lost 4 bases and 7 bases, there was a span of 17 bases. The germline V gene has CDR1 MDHEN and CDR2 SYDVKM.

The genes are TRBV30 and TRBJ1-2; D is undetermined. Germline V CDR1 and CDR2: GTSNPN, SVGIG (reference sequence). The CDR3 covers 11 residues. V was cut by 0 bases and J by 13 bases, with 12 bases left in between. The CDR3: CAWSVGQLCTF. CDR3 in DNA: TGTGCCTGGAGTGTTGGGCAGCTGTGCACCTTC.

The chain uses TRBV7-6 and TRBJ2-1; 7 bases align to TRBD2. The CDR3 has 15 amino acids. The germline V gene has CDR1 SGHVS and CDR2 FNYEAQ. V shed 5 bases and J 12 bases; nucleotides not matched to a gene: 16. CDR3 residues: CASSLAQAGRPGQFF. The CDR3 DNA sequence: TGTGCCAGCAGCCTTGCCCAAGCGGGACGTCCGGGGCAGTTCTTC.

The rearrangement joins TRBV3-1 (or the pseudogene TRBV3-2) to TRBJ2-1; D perhaps matches TRBD2 (5 bases). V lost 5 bases to trimming and J lost 1 base, with 15 bases between them. Per the germline V gene, CDR1 is LGHDT and CDR2 is YNNKEL (reference sequence). The length of the CDR3 is 16 residues. DNA of the CDR3: TGTGCCAGCAGCACTCAGTCAGCGGCGTCCTACAATGAGCAGTTCTTC. This sequence encodes CASSTQSAASYNEQFF.

V is TRBV5-4 and J is TRBJ2-1, with D perhaps matching TRBD1 (6 bases). V shed 4 bases and J shed 0 bases, with 14 bases lying between them. The CDR3 is made up of 16 amino acids. The germline V gene has CDR1 SGHNT and CDR2 YYREEE (reference sequence). CDR3 nucleotides: TGTGCCAGCAGCCGGTCAGACAGGAGCTCCTACAATGAGCAGTTCTTC. Its protein product is CASSRSDRSSYNEQFF.

V usage is TRBV7-9 and J usage is TRBJ1-3; TRBD1 aligns across 8 bases. The trim removed 5 bases at V and 7 bases at J, leaving 7 bases unmatched. CDR3 size: 14 residues. CDR1 is SEHNR, CDR2 FQNEAQ, per germline (reference sequence). The CDR3 here is CASSRGQDSNTIYF. CDR3 DNA: TGTGCCAGCAGCCGGGGACAGGACTCGAACACCATATATTTT.

In the case of this clone: One end of the junction varies from germline; a read error may be responsible. For the CDR3, the DNA is TGTGCCAGCAGCCTAGCAGGGGGCGCGGGCAATCAGCCCCAGCATTTT. This encodes CASSLAGGAGNQPQHF. The chain employs TRBV7-9 and TRBJ1-5, with 8 bases identical to TRBD1. The CDR3 is 16 residues long. Germline V CDR1 and CDR2: SEHNR, FQNEAQ (reference sequence).

This chain joins TRBV28 and TRBJ2-5; 7 nucleotides match TRBD1. The CDR3 contains 15 residues. J gave up 1 base and V 6 bases, and 8 bases lay outside the gene matches. Germline V gene data show CDR1 as MDHEN and CDR2 as SYDVKM. CDR3 amino acids: CASSKPRDSQETQYF. The CDR3 DNA follows: TGTGCCAGCAGCAAACCTCGGGACAGCCAAGAGACCCAGTACTTC.

Ten or more counts support this clone. This chain connects TRBV2 to TRBJ2-6; 10 nucleotides line up with TRBD2. The V gene end was trimmed by 4 bases and the J gene end by 0 bases; junction bases not matched to a gene: 3. Germline CDR1 reads SNHLY; CDR2 reads FYNNEI. This CDR3 has 17 residues. CDR3 in DNA: TGTGCCAGCAGTGGCCCTAGCGGGGGCTCTGGGGCCAACGTCCTGACTTTC. This gives the protein CASSGPSGGSGANVLTF.

The V call is TRBV9, the J call TRBJ1-3; D unclear. The CDR3 runs to 16 residues. Germline V gene lookup returns CDR1 SGDLS and CDR2 YYNGEE. V gave up 0 bases and J gave up 9 bases, with 19 bases separating them. The CDR3 nucleotides are TGTGCCAGCAGCGTAGATATGGGCCGCGCCGGCTCCACCATATATTTT. Translation: CASSVDMGRAGSTIYF.